This TCR beta chain is drawn from a study of tissue T cells after allogeneic stem cell transplantation. The study, taken as a whole, reports: Tissue-detected TCR repertoire was only partly captured by blood and spleen T cells. Alloreactivity or antigen specificity of tissue TCRs was not determined; some clones might be host cells. Anatomically similar tissues had similar TCR repertoires within each patient. Across patients, clones rarely overlapped, yet motif clusters were shared tissue-specifically.

The CDR3 runs 14 residues. In germline, CDR1 is SNHLY, CDR2 FYNGKV (reference sequence). V was trimmed by 1 base and J by 3 bases, leaving 8 bases between them. As for this clone: Antigen specificity is unknown. Germline and genes: mouse. The read ends 1 residue shy of where the CDR3 ends; the end is completed using the germline J gene.

Profiled with immunoSEQ multiplex PCR; TCRdb holds only in-frame clones, not every one. The sample records roughly 50,000 clones, about three quarters being singletons. The sequenced sample consisted of sorted cells pooled from one or two spleens. The clonotype comes from a pool of C57BL/6 mice in good health. J is TRBJ2-5 and V is TRBV3; D possibly uses TRBD1 or TRBD2 (6 bases each). The sequenced part of the CDR3 DNA is TGTGCCAGCAGCTTAGTAGGGGGGCAAGACACCCAGTAC. Its protein product is CASSLVGGQDTQY. The whole CDR3 protein is CASSLVGGQDTQYF.